These 25 T cell receptor beta chains originate from one sample sequenced in a study of blood T cell repertoires in COVID-19. Only in-frame clones appear in the TCRdb table, and some are missing; sequencing was by immunoSEQ multiplex PCR. The table lists approximately 150,000 clones, around 84% of them singletons. Sequencing used peripheral blood. The receptors stem from a man aged 35 to 55 with acute or convalescent COVID-19.

The V call is TRBV5-1, the J call TRBJ2-1, with 8 bases lining up with TRBD1. Germline CDR1 is SGHRS and CDR2 is YFSETQ. The CDR3 is 16 residues long. Unmatched junction bases numbered 9, after V lost 0 bases and J lost 7 bases. The CDR3 sequence: CASSLEGDRSTNEQFF. In DNA form, the CDR3 reads TGCGCCAGCAGCTTGGAAGGGGACAGGTCTACAAATGAGCAGTTCTTC.

V usage is TRBV5-1 and J usage is TRBJ1-4, with a weak D call TRBD1 (5 bases). Germline CDR1 is SGHRS and CDR2 is YFSETQ. The CDR3 spans 15 residues. V lost 4 bases, J lost 5 bases, and 15 bases lay in between. This CDR3 is CASSVDSLQNEKLFF. The CDR3 DNA is TGCGCCAGCAGCGTAGACAGCCTTCAGAATGAAAAACTGTTTTTT.

This sequence joins TRBV28 and TRBJ2-7; no definite D call. CDR3 length: 14 residues. The germline V gene encodes CDR1 MDHEN and CDR2 SYDVKM. V gave up 5 bases and J gave up 0 bases, with 11 bases separating them. The CDR3 DNA sequence: TGTGCCAGCAGTGGTGCCCTAGACTCCTACGAGCAGTACTTC. Translated: CASSGALDSYEQYF.

This chain links TRBV5-8 with TRBJ2-1, with TRBD1 identical over 7 bases. The germline gives CDR1 SGHTS, CDR2 YDEGEE. The CDR3 covers 14 residues. Unmatched junction bases numbered 4, after V lost 4 bases and J lost 3 bases. CDR3 residues: CASSPGQHYNEQFF. CDR3 DNA sequence: TGTGCCAGCAGCCCGGGACAGCACTACAATGAGCAGTTCTTC.

CDR3 sequence: CAWSTGSPGTKNIQYF. For the CDR3, the DNA is TGTGCCTGGAGTACCGGGTCCCCGGGGACCAAAAACATTCAGTACTTC. V gene TRBV30 combines with J gene TRBJ2-4, with D tentatively TRBD2 (5 bases). Germline values: CDR1 GTSNPN, CDR2 SVGIG (reference sequence). The CDR3 is made up of 16 amino acids. Trimming took off 2 bases at V and 2 bases at J, with 16 bases between the two ends.

The chain employs TRBV19 and TRBJ1-5, with a weak D call TRBD1 (6 bases). This CDR3 has 14 residues. CDR1 is LNHDA, CDR2 SQIVND, per germline (reference sequence). Trimming took off 6 bases at V and 7 bases at J, with 16 bases between the two ends. This CDR3 is CASRETRGRQPQHF. As DNA, the CDR3 is TGTGCCAGTAGGGAGACCAGGGGCCGCCAGCCCCAGCATTTT.

The gene calls are TRBV28 and TRBJ1-2; 8 nucleotides match TRBD1. The CDR3 spans 14 residues. V lost 4 bases and J lost 1; bases outside the gene matches: 2. The germline V gene encodes CDR1 MDHEN and CDR2 SYDVKM. CDR3 region: CASSSGQVNYGYTF. The CDR3 DNA is TGTGCCAGCAGTTCGGGACAGGTTAACTATGGCTACACCTTC.

This clone was picked up a small number of times. The chain links TRBV15 to TRBJ1-1; no firm D call. V lost 10 bases, J lost 4 bases, and 13 bases lay in between. CDR1 is LNHNV, CDR2 YYDKDF, per germline (reference sequence). The CDR3 contains 12 residues. The CDR3 DNA is TGTGCCATCTCACCCTGGCCCACTGAAGCTTTCTTT. Protein product: CAISPWPTEAFF.

This clone occurred a few times. V usage is TRBV15 and J usage is TRBJ2-7; a weak D match, TRBD2 (5 bases). V lost 1 base and J lost 4, with 14 bases in between. This CDR3 spans 15 amino acids. From germline, CDR1 is LNHNV and CDR2 YYDKDF (reference sequence). The CDR3 here is CATSRVSGSVYEQYF. CDR3 DNA: TGTGCCACCAGCAGAGTAAGTGGGAGCGTGTACGAGCAGTACTTC.

This clone appeared a single time. V and J are TRBV30 and TRBJ1-2; 7 bases agree with TRBD1. The CDR3 runs to 13 residues. Germline assignment: CDR1 GTSNPN and CDR2 SVGIG (reference sequence). J lost 8 bases, V lost 2 bases, and 8 bases had no gene match. Written as DNA, the CDR3 is TGTGCCTGGAGTCCAAAGGGACAGCGCGGCTACACCTTC. Its translation: CAWSPKGQRGYTF.

The CDR3 DNA reads TGTGCCAGCAGCCTAGGCGACAGGAACACTGAAGCTTTCTTT. Amino acids: CASSLGDRNTEAFF. This sequence joins TRBV2 and TRBJ1-1; D is perhaps TRBD1 (5 bases). The CDR3 is made up of 14 amino acids. V was trimmed by 6 bases and J by 1 base, leaving 12 bases between them. Germline-derived CDR1 and CDR2 are SNHLY and FYNNEI.

The chain joins TRBV5-8 to TRBJ2-3; 14 nucleotides match TRBD2. The V segment lost 3 bases and the J segment 6 bases; nucleotides outside the gene matches: 6. Germline V gene data show CDR1 as SGHTS and CDR2 as YDEGEE. The CDR3 is made up of 16 amino acids. The CDR3 DNA reads TGTGCCAGCAGCTCGGGACTAGCGGGGGCCGAGGATACGCAGTATTTT. This codes for CASSSGLAGAEDTQYF.

The chain is built from TRBV3-1 (or the pseudogene TRBV3-2) and TRBJ1-6, with D maybe TRBD1 (6 bases). The germline V and J ends were trimmed by 1 base and 10 bases, with 14 bases remaining between them. From germline, CDR1 is LGHDT and CDR2 YNNKEL (reference sequence). The CDR3 covers 15 residues. CDR3 nucleotide sequence: TGTGCCAGCAGCCAAGCCTCCAGGGGCTGGTCACCCCTCCACTTT. As protein: CASSQASRGWSPLHF.

This clone appeared a few times. The V call is TRBV14, the J call TRBJ1-2, with 7 bases fitting TRBD1. Germline V gene data show CDR1 as SGHDN and CDR2 as FVKESK. V was pared by 0 bases and J by 8 bases, with 9 bases of the junction left unmatched. This CDR3 is 15 amino acids long. The CDR3 DNA reads as TGTGCCAGCAGCCAAGAAGCCAGGGGGGAGAGGGGCTACACCTTC. Residues: CASSQEARGERGYTF.

This clone was counted between two and nine times. V gene TRBV2 combines with J gene TRBJ1-4; a weak D match, TRBD1 (5 bases). V lost 6 bases and J lost 6, with 20 bases in between. Per the germline V gene, CDR1 is SNHLY and CDR2 is FYNNEI. This CDR3 contains 16 residues. The CDR3 loop is CASRTRPGLTDEKLFF. The CDR3 coding sequence is TGTGCCAGCAGGACCCGCCCAGGGCTGACGGATGAAAAACTGTTTTTT. The full variable domain, with the rest looked up from reference TRBV2 and TRBJ1-4, is EPEVTQTPSHQVTQMGQEVILRCVPISNHLYFYWYRQILGQKVEFLVSFYNNEISEKSEIFDDQFSVERPDGSNFTLKIRSTKLEDSAMYFCASRTRPGLTDEKLFFGSGTQLSVL.

This rearrangement joins TRBV5-1 to TRBJ2-2, with D possibly TRBD2 on 7 matching bases. Germline CDR1 SGHRS, CDR2 YFSETQ. The V gene lost 0 bases and the J gene lost 2 bases, with 11 bases spanning the gap. The CDR3 contains 16 residues. CDR3 coding DNA: TGCGCCAGCAGCTTGGGCGGGGGCGGCAACACCGGGGAGCTGTTTTTT. Amino acids: CASSLGGGGNTGELFF.

The rearrangement uses TRBV5-1 and TRBJ2-3, with D perhaps TRBD1 (6 bases). Per the germline V gene, CDR1 is SGHRS and CDR2 is YFSETQ. This CDR3 spans 14 amino acids. V was shortened by 4 bases and J by 0 bases, with 9 bases between the two germline ends. CDR3 protein: CASSPGHSTDTQYF. CDR3 in DNA: TGCGCCAGCAGCCCGGGACACAGCACAGATACGCAGTATTTT.

There are a few counts of this clone. The V and J genes are TRBV2 and TRBJ1-4; TRBD1 matches 9 bases. This CDR3 is 15 amino acids long. CDR1 and CDR2 from the germline V gene are SNHLY and FYNNEI. V lost 4 bases to trimming and J lost 8 bases; unmatched junction nucleotides: 8. The CDR3 bases are TGTGCCAGCAGTGCACAGGGGGCAAGGGAGGAAAAACTGTTTTTT. Its translation: CASSAQGAREEKLFF.

The rearrangement joins TRBV11-3 to TRBJ2-3; 14 bases align to TRBD2. The ends lost 2 bases at V and 2 bases at J; junction bases unmatched: 12. This CDR3 is built from 20 residues. Per germline, CDR1 SGHNT and CDR2 YENEEA. CDR3 bases: TGTGCCAGCAGCTTACCGACTAGCGGGGGGGCCAATACCCCCACAGATACGCAGTATTTT. It specifies CASSLPTSGGANTPTDTQYF.

J is TRBJ2-5 and V is TRBV7-7; 12 positions match TRBD2. The CDR3 is made up of 15 amino acids. The germline V gene has CDR1 SSHAT and CDR2 FNYEAQ (reference sequence). The junction had 6 bases not matched to a gene; V was cut back by 5 bases and J by 5 bases. The CDR3 protein is CASSPSGGAEETQYF. The CDR3 coding sequence is TGTGCCAGCAGCCCTAGCGGGGGGGCAGAGGAGACCCAGTACTTC.

This clone appeared a single time. The chain links TRBV9 to TRBJ2-1; D is perhaps TRBD1 (5 bases). The CDR3 is 14 residues long. V dropped 9 bases and J dropped 2 bases, with 15 bases sitting between them. In germline, CDR1 is SGDLS, CDR2 YYNGEE. The CDR3 protein is CATQRVRAYNEQFF. In nucleotides, the CDR3 is TGTGCCACCCAAAGGGTCAGGGCCTACAATGAGCAGTTCTTC. The variable domain in full, completed from reference TRBV9 and TRBJ2-1, reads DSGVTQTPKHLITATGQRVTLRCSPRSGDLSVYWYQQSLDQGLQFLIQYYNGEERAKGNILERFSAQQFPDLHSELNLSSLELGDSALYFCATQRVRAYNEQFFGPGTRLTVL.

The chain uses TRBV3-1 (or the pseudogene TRBV3-2) and TRBJ1-6; D is perhaps TRBD1 (6 bases). Germline CDR1 reads LGHDT; CDR2 reads YNNKEL (reference sequence). Trimming took 4 bases from V and 9 from J, leaving 13 bases between them. The CDR3 loop spans 14 amino acids. The CDR3 protein is CASSPRRGGSPLHF. In nucleotides, the CDR3 is TGTGCCAGCAGCCCAAGAAGAGGGGGTTCACCCCTCCACTTT.

The chain links TRBV6-5 to TRBJ2-7; 8 bases agree with TRBD1. The J segment lost 3 bases and the V segment lost 5 bases, leaving 6 bases of the junction unmatched. The CDR3 runs 14 residues. In germline, CDR1 is MNHEY, CDR2 SVGAGI. For the CDR3, the DNA is TGTGCCAGCAGTACCGGACAGGGACTCTACGAGCAGTACTTC. Its protein is CASSTGQGLYEQYF.

This clone was observed a few times. This rearrangement joins TRBV20-1 to TRBJ1-1; D unclear. V gave up 3 bases and J gave up 1 base, with 6 bases separating them. Germline V gene data show CDR1 as DFQATT and CDR2 as SNEGSKA (reference sequence). The CDR3 is 12 amino acids. CDR3 sequence (DNA): TGCAGTGCTAGTCAGAAGAACACTGAAGCTTTCTTT. Translation: CSASQKNTEAFF.

The chain employs TRBV19 and TRBJ2-7; a possible D gene is TRBD1 (5 bases). The CDR3 runs to 15 residues. V shed 4 bases and J shed 3 bases, with 16 bases lying between them. CDR1 is LNHDA, CDR2 SQIVND, per germline (reference sequence). The CDR3 protein is CASSKGQGPGYEQYF. DNA for the CDR3: TGTGCCAGTAGTAAGGGGCAGGGCCCAGGCTACGAGCAGTACTTC. Based on the CDR3 plus reference TRBV19 and TRBJ2-7, the full variable domain is DGGITQSPKYLFRKEGQNVTLSCEQNLNHDAMYWYRQDPGQGLRLIYYSQIVNDFQKGDIAEGYSVSREKKESFPLTVTSAQKNPTAFYLCASSKGQGPGYEQYFGPGTRLTVT.